This TCR beta chain derives from a study of radiotherapy plus CTLA-4 blockade in lung cancer. Broader study findings: Clones of tumor-derived TCRs expanded in blood after radiotherapy plus ipilimumab.

Remarks on this clone: Its matching antigen is unknown.

The CDR3 consists of 15 residues. From germline, CDR1 is SGHRS and CDR2 YFSETQ. V was shortened by 7 bases and J by 1 base, with 14 bases between the two germline ends. The data were produced by immunoSEQ multiplex PCR, yet TCRdb's version contains in-frame clones alone and is incomplete. The repertoire has around 30,000 clones, 70% to 75% of them found once; the top ten carry around 14%. The rearrangement joins TRBV5-1 to TRBJ1-4; D is unresolved. The sample in question was peripheral blood, obtained from a patient treated with radiotherapy plus ipilimumab. The TCR comes from a human donor with non-small cell lung cancer that progressed on radiotherapy plus ipilimumab. CDR3 amino acids: CASRLRAETNEKLFF. CDR3 bases: TGCGCCAGCCGACTTCGGGCGGAAACTAATGAAAAACTGTTTTTT.